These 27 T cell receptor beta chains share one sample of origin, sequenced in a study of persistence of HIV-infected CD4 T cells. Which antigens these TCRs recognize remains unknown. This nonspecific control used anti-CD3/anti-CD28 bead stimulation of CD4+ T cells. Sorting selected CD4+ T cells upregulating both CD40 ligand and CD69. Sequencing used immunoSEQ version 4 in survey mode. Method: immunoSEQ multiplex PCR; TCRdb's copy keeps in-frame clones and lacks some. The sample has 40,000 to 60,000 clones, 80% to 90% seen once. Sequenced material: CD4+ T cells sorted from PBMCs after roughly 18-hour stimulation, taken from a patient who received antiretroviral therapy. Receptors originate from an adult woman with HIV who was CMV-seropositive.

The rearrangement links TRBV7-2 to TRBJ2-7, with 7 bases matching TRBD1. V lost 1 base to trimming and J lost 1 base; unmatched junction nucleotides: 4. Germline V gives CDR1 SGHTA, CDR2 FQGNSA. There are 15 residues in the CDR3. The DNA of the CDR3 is TGTGCCAGCAGCTTAGTAACAGGGGTTTCCTACGAGCAGTACTTC. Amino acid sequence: CASSLVTGVSYEQYF. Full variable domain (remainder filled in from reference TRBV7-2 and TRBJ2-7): GAGVSQSPSNKVTEKGKDVELRCDPISGHTALYWYRQSLGQGLEFLIYFQGNSAPDKSGLPSDRFSAERTGGSVSTLTIQRTQQEDSAVYLCASSLVTGVSYEQYFGPGTRLTVT.

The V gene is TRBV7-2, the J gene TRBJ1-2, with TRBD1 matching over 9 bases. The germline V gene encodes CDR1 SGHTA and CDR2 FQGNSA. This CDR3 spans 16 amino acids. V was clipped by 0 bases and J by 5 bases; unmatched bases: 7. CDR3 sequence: CASSLALPGQGYGYTF. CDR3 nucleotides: TGTGCCAGCAGCTTAGCGCTCCCCGGACAGGGGTATGGCTACACCTTC.

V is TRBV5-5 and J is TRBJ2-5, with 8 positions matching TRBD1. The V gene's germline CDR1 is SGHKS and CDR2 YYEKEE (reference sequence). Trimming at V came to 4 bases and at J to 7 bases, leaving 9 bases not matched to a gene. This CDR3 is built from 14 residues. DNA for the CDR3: TGTGCCAGCAGCCAGGGACAGGAAAGTGGGACCCAGTACTTC. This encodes CASSQGQESGTQYF.

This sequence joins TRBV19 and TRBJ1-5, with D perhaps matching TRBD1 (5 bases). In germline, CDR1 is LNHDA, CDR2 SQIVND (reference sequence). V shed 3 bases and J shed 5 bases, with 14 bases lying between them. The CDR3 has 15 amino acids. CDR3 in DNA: TGTGCCAGTAGTATTGAGCCAGGGAGTCATCAGCCCCAGCATTTT. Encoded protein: CASSIEPGSHQPQHF. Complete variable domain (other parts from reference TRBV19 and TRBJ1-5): DGGITQSPKYLFRKEGQNVTLSCEQNLNHDAMYWYRQDPGQGLRLIYYSQIVNDFQKGDIAEGYSVSREKKESFPLTVTSAQKNPTAFYLCASSIEPGSHQPQHFGDGTRLSIL.

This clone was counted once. DNA for the CDR3: TGCGCCAGCAGCCCCCGGGACAGGGGGGGTGCTAACTATGGCTACACCTTC. The encoded protein is CASSPRDRGGANYGYTF. The chain carries TRBV4-1 and TRBJ1-2; TRBD1 matches 11 bases. Germline V lookup: CDR1 MGHRA, CDR2 YSYEKL. The J segment lost 0 bases and the V segment lost 4 bases, leaving 7 bases of the junction unmatched. This CDR3 region has 17 residues.

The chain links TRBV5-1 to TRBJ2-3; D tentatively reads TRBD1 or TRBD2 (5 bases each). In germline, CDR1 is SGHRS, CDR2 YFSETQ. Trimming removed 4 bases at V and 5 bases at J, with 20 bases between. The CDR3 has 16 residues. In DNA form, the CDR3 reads TGCGCCAGCAGCGGCCGGGGACCCACAACGGGAGATACGCAGTATTTT. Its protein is CASSGRGPTTGDTQYF.

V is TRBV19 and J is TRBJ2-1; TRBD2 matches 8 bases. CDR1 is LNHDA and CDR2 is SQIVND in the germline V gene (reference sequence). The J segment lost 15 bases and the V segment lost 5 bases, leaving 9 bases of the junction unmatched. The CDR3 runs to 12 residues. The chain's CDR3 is CASSFLAGLRFF. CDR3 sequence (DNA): TGTGCCAGTAGTTTCTTAGCGGGACTCCGGTTCTTC. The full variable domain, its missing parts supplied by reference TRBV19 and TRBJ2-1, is DGGITQSPKYLFRKEGQNVTLSCEQNLNHDAMYWYRQDPGQGLRLIYYSQIVNDFQKGDIAEGYSVSREKKESFPLTVTSAQKNPTAFYLCASSFLAGLRFFGPGTRLTVL.

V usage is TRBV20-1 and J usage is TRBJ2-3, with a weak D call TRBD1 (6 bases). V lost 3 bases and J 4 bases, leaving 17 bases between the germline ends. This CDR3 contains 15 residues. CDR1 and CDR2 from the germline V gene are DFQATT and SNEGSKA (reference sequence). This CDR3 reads CSASVVGAGADTQYF. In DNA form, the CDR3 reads TGCAGTGCTAGTGTAGTGGGGGCTGGGGCAGATACGCAGTATTTT.

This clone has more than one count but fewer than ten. The CDR3 sequence is CASSPRTGTNTEAFF. CDR3 bases: TGTGCCAGCAGTCCAAGGACAGGGACGAACACTGAAGCTTTCTTT. The chain employs TRBV27 and TRBJ1-1; 8 bases agree with TRBD1. V was pared by 5 bases and J by 1 base, with 6 bases of the junction left unmatched. The CDR3 loop spans 15 amino acids. Germline V gene lookup returns CDR1 MNHEY and CDR2 SMNVEV (reference sequence).

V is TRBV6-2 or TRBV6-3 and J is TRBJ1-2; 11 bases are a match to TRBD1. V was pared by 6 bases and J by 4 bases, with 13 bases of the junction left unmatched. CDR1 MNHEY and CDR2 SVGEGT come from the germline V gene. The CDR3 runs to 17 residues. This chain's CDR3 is CASSLGTGGSPVYGYTF. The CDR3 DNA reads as TGTGCCAGCAGCTTGGGGACAGGGGGTTCGCCTGTCTATGGCTACACCTTC.

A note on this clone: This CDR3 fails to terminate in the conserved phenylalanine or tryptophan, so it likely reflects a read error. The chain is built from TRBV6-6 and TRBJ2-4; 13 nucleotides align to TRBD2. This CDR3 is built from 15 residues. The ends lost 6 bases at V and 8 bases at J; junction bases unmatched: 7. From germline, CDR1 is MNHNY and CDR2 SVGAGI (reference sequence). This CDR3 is CASSLLAGGAHIQYL. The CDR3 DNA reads TGTGCCAGCAGCCTACTAGCGGGAGGGGCTCACATTCAGTACCTC.

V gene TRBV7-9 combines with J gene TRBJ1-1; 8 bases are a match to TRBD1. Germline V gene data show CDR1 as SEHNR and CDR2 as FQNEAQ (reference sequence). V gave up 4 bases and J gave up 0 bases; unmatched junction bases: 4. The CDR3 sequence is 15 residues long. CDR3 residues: CASSSQQGVNTEAFF. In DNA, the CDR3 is TGTGCCAGCAGCTCTCAACAGGGGGTGAACACTGAAGCTTTCTTT. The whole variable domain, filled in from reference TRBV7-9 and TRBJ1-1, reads DTGVSQNPRHKITKRGQNVTFRCDPISEHNRLYWYRQTLGQGPEFLTYFQNEAQLEKSRLLSDRFSAERPKGSFSTLEIQRTEQGDSAMYLCASSSQQGVNTEAFFGQGTRLTVV.

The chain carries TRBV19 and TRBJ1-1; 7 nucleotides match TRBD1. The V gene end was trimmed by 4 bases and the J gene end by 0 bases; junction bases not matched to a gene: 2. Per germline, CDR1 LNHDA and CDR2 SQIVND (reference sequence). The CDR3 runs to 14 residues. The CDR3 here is CASSKGQVNTEAFF. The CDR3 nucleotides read TGTGCCAGTAGTAAAGGACAGGTGAACACTGAAGCTTTCTTT.

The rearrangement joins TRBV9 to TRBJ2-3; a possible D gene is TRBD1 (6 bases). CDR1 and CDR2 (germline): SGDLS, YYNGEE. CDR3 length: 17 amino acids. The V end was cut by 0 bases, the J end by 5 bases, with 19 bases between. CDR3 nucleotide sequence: TGTGCCAGCAGCGTAGTATGGGACACAGGCAGTGTAGATACGCAGTATTTT. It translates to CASSVVWDTGSVDTQYF.

The CDR3 bases are TGTGCCACCAGCAGAGATAGGGTGGGAAATTCACCCCTCCACTTT. Protein sequence: CATSRDRVGNSPLHF. The V call is TRBV15, the J call TRBJ1-6; D remains ambiguous. The CDR3 is made up of 15 amino acids. The germline CDR1 and CDR2 sequences are LNHNV and YYDKDF (reference sequence). V was pared by 0 bases and J by 7 bases, with 10 bases between.

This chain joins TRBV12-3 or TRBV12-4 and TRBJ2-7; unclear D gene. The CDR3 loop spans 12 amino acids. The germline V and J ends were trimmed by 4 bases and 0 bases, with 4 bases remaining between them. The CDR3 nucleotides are TGTGCCAGCAGTTGGAGCTCCTACGAGCAGTACTTC. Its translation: CASSWSSYEQYF.

The CDR3, as DNA: TGTGCCAGTGGGGAACAGGTGAACACTGAAGCTTTCTTT. Protein product: CASGEQVNTEAFF. This chain joins TRBV6-1 and TRBJ1-1, with a tentative D call TRBD1 (5 bases). This CDR3 has 13 amino acids. V lost 9 bases, J lost 0 bases, and 11 bases lay in between. Germline-derived CDR1 and CDR2 are MNHNS and SASEGT.

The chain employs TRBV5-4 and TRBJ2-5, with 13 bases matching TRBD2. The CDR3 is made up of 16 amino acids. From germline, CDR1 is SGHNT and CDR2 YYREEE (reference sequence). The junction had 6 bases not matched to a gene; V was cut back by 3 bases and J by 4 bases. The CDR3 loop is CASSSRTSGRGETQYF. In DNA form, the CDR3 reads TGTGCCAGCAGCTCGAGGACTAGCGGGAGAGGAGAGACCCAGTACTTC.

The CDR3 loop is CATSQNFGINTDTQYF. The CDR3 DNA follows: TGTGCCACCAGCCAAAACTTTGGGATAAACACAGATACGCAGTATTTT. V gene TRBV24-1 combines with J gene TRBJ2-3; no definite D call. The germline gives CDR1 KGHDR, CDR2 SFDVKD. The CDR3 totals 16 residues. Trimming removed 7 bases at V and 2 bases at J, with 18 bases between.

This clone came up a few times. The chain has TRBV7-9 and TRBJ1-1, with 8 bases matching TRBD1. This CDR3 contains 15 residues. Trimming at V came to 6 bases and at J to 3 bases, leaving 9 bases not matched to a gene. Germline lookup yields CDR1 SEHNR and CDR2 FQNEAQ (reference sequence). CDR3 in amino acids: CASRSQGASDTEAFF. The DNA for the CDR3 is TGTGCCAGCAGATCCCAGGGGGCGAGCGACACTGAAGCTTTCTTT.

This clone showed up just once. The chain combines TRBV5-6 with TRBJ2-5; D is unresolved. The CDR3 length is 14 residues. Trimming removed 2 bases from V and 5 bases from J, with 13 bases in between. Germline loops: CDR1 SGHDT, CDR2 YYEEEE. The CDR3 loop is CASSLGRVQETQYF. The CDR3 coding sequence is TGTGCCAGCAGCTTAGGACGGGTGCAGGAGACCCAGTACTTC.

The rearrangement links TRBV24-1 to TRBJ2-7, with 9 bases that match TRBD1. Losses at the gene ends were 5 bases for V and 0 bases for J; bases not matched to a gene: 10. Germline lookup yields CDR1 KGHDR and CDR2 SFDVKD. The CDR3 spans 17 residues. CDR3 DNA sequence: TGTGCCACCAGTGTTGGGGGACAGGGATCGGGCTCCTACGAGCAGTACTTC. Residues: CATSVGGQGSGSYEQYF.

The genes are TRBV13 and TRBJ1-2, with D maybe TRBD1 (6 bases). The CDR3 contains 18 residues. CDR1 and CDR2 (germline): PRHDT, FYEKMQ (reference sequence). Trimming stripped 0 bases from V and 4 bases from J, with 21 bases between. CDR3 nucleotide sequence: TGTGCCAGCAGCTTAGGCCTGAGGGGGGCTACAAGTGGCTATGGCTACACCTTC. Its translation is CASSLGLRGATSGYGYTF.

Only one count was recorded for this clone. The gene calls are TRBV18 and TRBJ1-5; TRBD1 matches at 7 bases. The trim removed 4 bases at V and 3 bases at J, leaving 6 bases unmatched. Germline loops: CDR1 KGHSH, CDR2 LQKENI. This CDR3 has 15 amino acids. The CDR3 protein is CASSLSQGNNQPQHF. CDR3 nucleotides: TGTGCCAGCTCACTATCACAGGGGAACAATCAGCCCCAGCATTTT. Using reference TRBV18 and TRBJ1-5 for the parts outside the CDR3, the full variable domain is NAGVMQNPRHLVRRRGQEARLRCSPMKGHSHVYWYRQLPEEGLKFMVYLQKENIIDESGMPKERFSAEFPKEGPSILRIQQVVRGDSAAYFCASSLSQGNNQPQHFGDGTRLSIL.

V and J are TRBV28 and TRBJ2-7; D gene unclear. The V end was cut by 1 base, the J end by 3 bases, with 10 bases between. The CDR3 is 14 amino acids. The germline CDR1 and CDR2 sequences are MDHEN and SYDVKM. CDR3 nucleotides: TGTGCCAGCAGTTTATTGTACGGGCACTACGAGCAGTACTTC. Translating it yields CASSLLYGHYEQYF.

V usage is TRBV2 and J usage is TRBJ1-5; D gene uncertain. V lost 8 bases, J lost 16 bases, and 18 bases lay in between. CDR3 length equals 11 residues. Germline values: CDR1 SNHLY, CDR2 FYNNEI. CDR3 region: CASSSTATPHF. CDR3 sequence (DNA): TGTGCCAGCTCCTCAACCGCTACCCCCCATTTT. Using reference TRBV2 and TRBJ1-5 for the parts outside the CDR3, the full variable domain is EPEVTQTPSHQVTQMGQEVILRCVPISNHLYFYWYRQILGQKVEFLVSFYNNEISEKSEIFDDQFSVERPDGSNFTLKIRSTKLEDSAMYFCASSSTATPHFGDGTRLSIL.

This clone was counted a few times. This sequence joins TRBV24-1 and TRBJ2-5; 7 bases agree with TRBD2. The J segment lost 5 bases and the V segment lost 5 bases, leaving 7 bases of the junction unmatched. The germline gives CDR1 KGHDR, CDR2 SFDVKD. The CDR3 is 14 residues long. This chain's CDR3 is CATSAQGLGETQYF. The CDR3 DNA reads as TGTGCCACCAGTGCTCAAGGACTAGGGGAGACCCAGTACTTC.